The 17 T cell receptor beta chains below all came from one sample that was sequenced in a study of blood T cell repertoires in COVID-19. Sequencing was performed with immunoSEQ multiplex PCR; in TCRdb, only in-frame clones are kept and a portion is missing. In the table there are about 150,000 clones, 91% of which are singletons. Source material: peripheral blood. The receptors shown here come from a man between 45 and 60 years old with acute or convalescent COVID-19.

The chain combines TRBV11-2 with TRBJ2-7, with D tentatively TRBD2 (6 bases). From germline, CDR1 is SGHAT and CDR2 FQNNGV. CDR3 length: 13 amino acids. V was trimmed by 4 bases and J by 7 bases, leaving 14 bases between them. The CDR3 region has the DNA TGTGCCAGCAGCTCTCCCCGGGAGTGGGAGCAGTACGTC. Residues: CASSSPREWEQYV.

This chain links TRBV27 with TRBJ1-2, with 7 bases aligning to TRBD1. The V and J ends lost 5 bases and 3 bases, in that order; junction bases with no gene match: 6. Germline CDR1 MNHEY, CDR2 SMNVEV (reference sequence). The CDR3 is made up of 14 amino acids. CDR3 DNA: TGTGCCAGCAGTGCCAGGGGGGTCGACTATGGCTACACCTTC. Amino acids: CASSARGVDYGYTF.

The V gene is TRBV24-1, the J gene TRBJ1-4; perhaps TRBD1 as D (6 bases). The CDR3 is 14 residues long. The V end lost 9 bases, the J end lost 3 bases, and 13 bases lay between the germline ends. The germline CDR1 and CDR2 sequences are KGHDR and SFDVKD. The CDR3 DNA sequence: TGTGCCACCCAACAGGGTCGGGCTAATGAAAAACTGTTTTTT. Translated: CATQQGRANEKLFF.

This sequence joins TRBV7-2 and TRBJ1-6, with TRBD1 matching over 11 bases. In germline, CDR1 is SGHTA, CDR2 FQGNSA. The CDR3 runs 15 residues. Trimming at V came to 4 bases and at J to 10 bases, leaving 6 bases not matched to a gene. CDR3 in amino acids: CASSSDRGQESPLHF. The CDR3 DNA follows: TGTGCCAGCAGCTCGGACAGGGGGCAGGAGTCACCCCTCCACTTT. Together with reference TRBV7-2 and TRBJ1-6, the CDR3 gives the full variable domain: GAGVSQSPSNKVTEKGKDVELRCDPISGHTALYWYRQSLGQGLEFLIYFQGNSAPDKSGLPSDRFSAERTGGSVSTLTIQRTQQEDSAVYLCASSSDRGQESPLHFGNGTRLTVT.

This clone was seen a single time. The chain links TRBV29-1 to TRBJ1-1, with 10 bases aligning to TRBD1. Trimming removed 5 bases from V and 5 bases from J; junction bases left unmatched: 11. The CDR3 contains 15 residues. CDR1 and CDR2 from the germline V gene are SQVTM and ANQGSEA. In nucleotides, the CDR3 is TGCAGCGTTCCAGGCAATTCGGGACAGGGGACTGAAGCTTTCTTT. As protein: CSVPGNSGQGTEAFF.

This sequence joins TRBV12-3 or TRBV12-4 and TRBJ2-5; D ambiguous. Trimming took 5 bases from V and 0 from J, leaving 7 bases between them. The CDR3 contains 13 residues. The chain's CDR3 is CASSQTNQETQYF. The CDR3 region has the DNA TGTGCCAGCAGTCAGACAAACCAAGAGACCCAGTACTTC.

The V and J genes are TRBV19 and TRBJ2-6, with unresolved D. Trimming cost V 10 bases and J 4 bases, with 17 bases left between them. CDR1 and CDR2 from the germline V gene are LNHDA and SQIVND (reference sequence). The CDR3 is made up of 15 amino acids. DNA of the CDR3: TGTGCCACACGTGGGTCAGCGAGCGGGGCCAACGTCCTGACTTTC. Protein sequence: CATRGSASGANVLTF.

The chain is built from TRBV19 and TRBJ1-6; 8 bases line up with TRBD1. Germline CDR1 is LNHDA and CDR2 is SQIVND (reference sequence). This CDR3 comprises 15 residues. V dropped 3 bases and J dropped 9; count of bases not matched to a gene: 7. CDR3 in amino acids: CASSMGTGLISPLHF. The CDR3, as DNA: TGTGCCAGTAGTATGGGGACAGGCCTCATTTCACCCCTCCACTTT.

The chain joins TRBV28 to TRBJ1-2; no clear D. V was clipped by 4 bases and J by 5 bases, with 5 bases between them. CDR3 length: 11 amino acids. CDR1 is MDHEN and CDR2 is SYDVKM in the germline V gene. The CDR3 coding sequence is TGTGCCAGCAGTTCCGTATATGGCTACACCTTC. Amino acid sequence: CASSSVYGYTF.

This chain connects TRBV20-1 to TRBJ1-2, with D possibly TRBD1 on 5 matching bases. The V gene lost 8 bases and the J gene lost 0 bases, with 7 bases spanning the gap. The CDR3 is 11 residues long. CDR1 and CDR2 (germline): DFQATT, SNEGSKA (reference sequence). CDR3 nucleotides: TGCAGTCGGGGGACTAACTATGGCTACACCTTC. This translates into CSRGTNYGYTF.

The genes are TRBV28 and TRBJ1-2, with TRBD1 identical over 8 bases. V gave up 2 bases and J gave up 8 bases; unmatched junction bases: 10. This CDR3 is built from 15 residues. Germline CDR1 and CDR2: MDHEN and SYDVKM. CDR3 amino acids: CASSLTRTGLGGYTF. The CDR3 DNA reads TGTGCCAGCAGTTTAACCCGGACAGGGCTGGGCGGCTACACCTTC.

The chain uses TRBV7-9 and TRBJ1-4, with 10 bases that match TRBD1. This CDR3 spans 18 amino acids. Per the germline V gene, CDR1 is SEHNR and CDR2 is FQNEAQ (reference sequence). The trim removed 5 bases at V and 5 bases at J, leaving 14 bases unmatched. CDR3 loop: CASSASRTDRGRNEKLFF. For the CDR3, the DNA is TGTGCCAGCAGCGCCAGTAGGACGGACAGGGGGAGAAATGAAAAACTGTTTTTT. Complete variable domain (other parts from reference TRBV7-9 and TRBJ1-4): DTGVSQNPRHKITKRGQNVTFRCDPISEHNRLYWYRQTLGQGPEFLTYFQNEAQLEKSRLLSDRFSAERPKGSFSTLEIQRTEQGDSAMYLCASSASRTDRGRNEKLFFGSGTQLSVL.

This chain's CDR3 is CASSSQGLAETQYF. DNA of the CDR3: TGTGCCAGCAGCTCACAGGGGTTGGCTGAGACCCAGTACTTC. The rearrangement joins TRBV7-2 to TRBJ2-5, with 7 nucleotides matching TRBD1. Per the germline V gene, CDR1 is SGHTA and CDR2 is FQGNSA. The CDR3 is 14 residues long. The V and J ends lost 4 bases and 5 bases, in that order; junction bases with no gene match: 7.

V gene TRBV18 combines with J gene TRBJ2-4; a weak D match, TRBD2 (6 bases). Trimming removed 0 bases from V and 6 bases from J, with 12 bases in between. This CDR3 has 15 amino acids. Germline V gene data show CDR1 as KGHSH and CDR2 as LQKENI. In DNA form, the CDR3 reads TGTGCCAGCTCACCACCGGAGGGGCTAGTAAACATTCAGTACTTC. Translated: CASSPPEGLVNIQYF.

The rearrangement joins TRBV6-5 to TRBJ1-6; D may be TRBD1 (6 bases). With 3 bases removed from V and 10 bases from J, the gap between germline ends came to 19 bases. Germline V gene sequence: CDR1 MNHEY, CDR2 SVGAGI. CDR3 length equals 16 residues. CDR3 DNA sequence: TGTGCCAGCAGTTATAGGGACAACACCGCCTGGTCACCCCTCCACTTT. Residues: CASSYRDNTAWSPLHF.

The chain has TRBV4-2 and TRBJ2-7; 8 bases agree with TRBD1. There are 15 residues in the CDR3. Germline V gene data show CDR1 as LGHNA and CDR2 as YNFKEQ. The V and J ends lost 4 bases and 1 base, in that order; junction bases with no gene match: 6. CDR3 nucleotide sequence: TGTGCCAGCAGCCTGTACCGGGACAGGTCCTACGAGCAGTACGTC. Translation: CASSLYRDRSYEQYV.

This clone was recorded a few times. The V gene is TRBV4-1, the J gene TRBJ2-2; weak D call: TRBD1 (5 bases). The CDR3 loop spans 16 amino acids. CDR1 and CDR2 from the germline V gene are MGHRA and YSYEKL. The ends were cut back, 3 bases at V and 4 bases at J, with 15 bases in the middle. The CDR3 coding sequence is TGCGCCAGCAGCCAGGGGCGCAGGATCGGCACCGGGGAGCTGTTTTTT. Its protein product is CASSQGRRIGTGELFF.